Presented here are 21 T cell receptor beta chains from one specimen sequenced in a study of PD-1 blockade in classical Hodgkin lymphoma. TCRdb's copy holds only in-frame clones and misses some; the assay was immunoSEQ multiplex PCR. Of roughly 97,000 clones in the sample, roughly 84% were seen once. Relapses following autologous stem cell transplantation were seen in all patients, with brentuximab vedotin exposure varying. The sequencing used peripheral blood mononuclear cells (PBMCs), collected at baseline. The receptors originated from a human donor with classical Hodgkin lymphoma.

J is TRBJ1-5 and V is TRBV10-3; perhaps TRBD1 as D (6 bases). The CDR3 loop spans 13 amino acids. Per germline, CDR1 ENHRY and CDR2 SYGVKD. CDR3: CSSSLEQGQPQHF. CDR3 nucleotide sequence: TGTTCATCATCTCTGGAACAGGGTCAGCCCCAGCATTTT.

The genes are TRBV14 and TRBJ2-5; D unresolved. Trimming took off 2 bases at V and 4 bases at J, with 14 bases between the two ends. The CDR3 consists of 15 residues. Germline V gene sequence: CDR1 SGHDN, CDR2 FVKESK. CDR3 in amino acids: CASSQSIRLGETQYF. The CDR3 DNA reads TGTGCCAGCAGCCAAAGCATCCGGCTAGGAGAGACCCAGTACTTC.

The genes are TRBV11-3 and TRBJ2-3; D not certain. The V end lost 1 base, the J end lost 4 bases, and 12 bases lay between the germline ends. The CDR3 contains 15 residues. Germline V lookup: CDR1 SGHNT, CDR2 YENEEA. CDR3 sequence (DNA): TGTGCCAGCAGCTTAGGGGATAGGTCCCCAGATACGCAGTATTTT. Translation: CASSLGDRSPDTQYF.

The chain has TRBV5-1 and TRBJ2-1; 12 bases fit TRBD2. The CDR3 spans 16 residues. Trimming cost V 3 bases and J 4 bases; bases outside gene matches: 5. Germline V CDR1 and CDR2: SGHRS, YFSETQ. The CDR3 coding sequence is TGCGCCAGCAGCTGGGGACTAGCGGGCATTTACAATGAGCAGTTCTTC. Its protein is CASSWGLAGIYNEQFF.

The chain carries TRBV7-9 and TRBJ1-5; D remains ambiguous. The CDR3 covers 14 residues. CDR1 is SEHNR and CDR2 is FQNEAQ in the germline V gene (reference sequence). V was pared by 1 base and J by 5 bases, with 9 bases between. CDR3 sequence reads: CASSLGSDHQPQHF. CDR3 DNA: TGTGCCAGCAGCTTAGGGTCGGACCATCAGCCCCAGCATTTT.

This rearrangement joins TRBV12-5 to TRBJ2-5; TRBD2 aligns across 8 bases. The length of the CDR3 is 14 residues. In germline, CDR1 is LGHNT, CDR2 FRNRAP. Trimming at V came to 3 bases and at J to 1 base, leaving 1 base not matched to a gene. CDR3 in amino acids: CASGLLAVQETQYF. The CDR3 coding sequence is TGTGCTAGTGGTTTACTAGCGGTCCAAGAGACCCAGTACTTC.

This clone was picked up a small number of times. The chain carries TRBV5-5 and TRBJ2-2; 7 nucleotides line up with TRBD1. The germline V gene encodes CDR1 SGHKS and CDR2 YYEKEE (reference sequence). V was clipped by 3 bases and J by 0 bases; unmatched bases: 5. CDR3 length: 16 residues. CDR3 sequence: CASSWVGQPNTGELFF. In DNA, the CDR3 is TGTGCCAGCAGCTGGGTGGGACAGCCGAACACCGGGGAGCTGTTTTTT.

The CDR3 sequence: CASSGGTLTTTDTQYF. DNA of the CDR3: TGCGCCAGCAGCGGTGGGACACTGACTACCACAGATACGCAGTATTTT. V usage is TRBV5-1 and J usage is TRBJ2-3; tentatively, D is TRBD1 (6 bases). CDR3 length: 16 amino acids. V was pared by 4 bases and J by 2 bases, with 17 bases between. Germline V gene data show CDR1 as SGHRS and CDR2 as YFSETQ.

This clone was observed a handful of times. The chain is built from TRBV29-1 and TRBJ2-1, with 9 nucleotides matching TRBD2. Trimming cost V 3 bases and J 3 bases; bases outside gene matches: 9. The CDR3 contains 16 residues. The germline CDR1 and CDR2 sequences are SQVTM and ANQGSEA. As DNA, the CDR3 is TGCAGCGTTGAGACCGGGACTAGCAGAAACTACAATGAGCAGTTCTTC. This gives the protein CSVETGTSRNYNEQFF.

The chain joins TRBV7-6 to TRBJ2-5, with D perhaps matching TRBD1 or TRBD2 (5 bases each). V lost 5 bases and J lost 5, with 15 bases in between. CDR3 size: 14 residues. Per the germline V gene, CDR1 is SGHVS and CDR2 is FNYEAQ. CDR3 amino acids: CASSGATRVETQYF. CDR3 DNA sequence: TGTGCCAGCAGCGGGGCCACTAGGGTGGAGACCCAGTACTTC.

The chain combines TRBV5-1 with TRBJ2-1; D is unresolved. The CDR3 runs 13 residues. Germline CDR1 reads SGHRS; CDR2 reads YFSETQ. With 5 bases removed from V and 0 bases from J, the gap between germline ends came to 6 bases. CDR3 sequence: CASRLSSYNEQFF. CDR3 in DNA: TGCGCCAGCAGGTTAAGCTCCTACAATGAGCAGTTCTTC.

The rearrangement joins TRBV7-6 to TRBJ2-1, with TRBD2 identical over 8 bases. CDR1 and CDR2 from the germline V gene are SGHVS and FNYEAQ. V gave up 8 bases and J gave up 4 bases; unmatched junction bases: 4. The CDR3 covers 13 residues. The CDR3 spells CASLAGGYNEQFF. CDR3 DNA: TGTGCCAGCTTGGCGGGAGGATACAATGAGCAGTTCTTC.

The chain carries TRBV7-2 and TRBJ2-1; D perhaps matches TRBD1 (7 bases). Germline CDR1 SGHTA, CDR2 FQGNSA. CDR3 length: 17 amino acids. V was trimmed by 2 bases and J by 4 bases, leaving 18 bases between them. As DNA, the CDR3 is TGTGCCAGCAGCTTAATTGGGACCAGGGGGGCGTACAATGAGCAGTTCTTC. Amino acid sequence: CASSLIGTRGAYNEQFF. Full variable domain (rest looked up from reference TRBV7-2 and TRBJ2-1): GAGVSQSPSNKVTEKGKDVELRCDPISGHTALYWYRQSLGQGLEFLIYFQGNSAPDKSGLPSDRFSAERTGGSVSTLTIQRTQQEDSAVYLCASSLIGTRGAYNEQFFGPGTRLTVL.

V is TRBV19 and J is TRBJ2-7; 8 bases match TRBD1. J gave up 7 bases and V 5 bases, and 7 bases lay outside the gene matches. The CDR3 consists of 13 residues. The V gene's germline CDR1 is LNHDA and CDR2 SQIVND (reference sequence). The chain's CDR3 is CASSFQGADEQYF. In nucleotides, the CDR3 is TGTGCCAGTAGTTTCCAGGGGGCGGATGAGCAGTACTTC.

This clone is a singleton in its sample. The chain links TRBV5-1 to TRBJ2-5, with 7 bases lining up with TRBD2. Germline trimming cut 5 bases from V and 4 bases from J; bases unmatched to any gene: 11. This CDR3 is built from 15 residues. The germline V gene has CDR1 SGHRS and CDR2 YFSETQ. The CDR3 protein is CASRMNPGLVETQYF. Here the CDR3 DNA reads TGCGCCAGCAGGATGAACCCCGGACTAGTAGAGACCCAGTACTTC.

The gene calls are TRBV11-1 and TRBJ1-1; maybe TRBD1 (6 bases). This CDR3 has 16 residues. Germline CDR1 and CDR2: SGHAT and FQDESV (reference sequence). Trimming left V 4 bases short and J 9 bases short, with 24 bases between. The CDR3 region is CASSSQTAEATGKAFF. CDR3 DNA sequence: TGTGCCAGCAGCTCACAAACTGCAGAAGCAACAGGGAAAGCTTTCTTT. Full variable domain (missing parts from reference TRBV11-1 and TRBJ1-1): EAEVAQSPRYKITEKSQAVAFWCDPISGHATLYWYRQILGQGPELLVQFQDESVVDDSQLPKDRFSAERLKGVDSTLKIQPAELGDSAMYLCASSSQTAEATGKAFFGQGTRLTVV.

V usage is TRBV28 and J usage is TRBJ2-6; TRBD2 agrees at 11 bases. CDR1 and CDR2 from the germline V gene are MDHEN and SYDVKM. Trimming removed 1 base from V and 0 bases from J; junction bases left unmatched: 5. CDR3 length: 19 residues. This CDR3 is CASSLYAGLADSGANVLTF. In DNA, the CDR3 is TGTGCCAGCAGTTTATACGCGGGACTAGCGGACTCTGGGGCCAACGTCCTGACTTTC.

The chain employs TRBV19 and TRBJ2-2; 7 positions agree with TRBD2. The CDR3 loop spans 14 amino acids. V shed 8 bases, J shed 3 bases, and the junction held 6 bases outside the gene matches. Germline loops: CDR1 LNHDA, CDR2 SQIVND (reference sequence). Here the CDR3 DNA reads TGTGCCAGTCATCAAGCGGGGTACACCGGGGAGCTGTTTTTT. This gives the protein CASHQAGYTGELFF.

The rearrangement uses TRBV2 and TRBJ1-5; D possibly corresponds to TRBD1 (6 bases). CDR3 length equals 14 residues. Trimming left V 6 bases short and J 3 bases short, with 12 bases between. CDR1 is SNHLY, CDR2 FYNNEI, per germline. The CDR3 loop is CASSRDNLNQPQHF. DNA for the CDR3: TGTGCCAGCAGCCGGGACAATCTCAATCAGCCCCAGCATTTT.

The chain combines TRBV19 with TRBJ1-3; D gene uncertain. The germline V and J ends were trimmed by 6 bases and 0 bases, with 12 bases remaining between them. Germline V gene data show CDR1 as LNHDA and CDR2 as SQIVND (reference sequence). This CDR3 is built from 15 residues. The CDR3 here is CASRRGHRSGNTIYF. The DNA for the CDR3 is TGTGCCAGTAGAAGAGGTCACCGCTCTGGAAACACCATATATTTT.

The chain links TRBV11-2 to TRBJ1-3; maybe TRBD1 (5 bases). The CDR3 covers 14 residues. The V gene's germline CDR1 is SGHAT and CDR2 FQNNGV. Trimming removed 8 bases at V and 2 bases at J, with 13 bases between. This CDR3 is CASGGGPAGNTIYF. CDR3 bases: TGTGCCAGCGGGGGAGGCCCCGCTGGAAACACCATATATTTT.